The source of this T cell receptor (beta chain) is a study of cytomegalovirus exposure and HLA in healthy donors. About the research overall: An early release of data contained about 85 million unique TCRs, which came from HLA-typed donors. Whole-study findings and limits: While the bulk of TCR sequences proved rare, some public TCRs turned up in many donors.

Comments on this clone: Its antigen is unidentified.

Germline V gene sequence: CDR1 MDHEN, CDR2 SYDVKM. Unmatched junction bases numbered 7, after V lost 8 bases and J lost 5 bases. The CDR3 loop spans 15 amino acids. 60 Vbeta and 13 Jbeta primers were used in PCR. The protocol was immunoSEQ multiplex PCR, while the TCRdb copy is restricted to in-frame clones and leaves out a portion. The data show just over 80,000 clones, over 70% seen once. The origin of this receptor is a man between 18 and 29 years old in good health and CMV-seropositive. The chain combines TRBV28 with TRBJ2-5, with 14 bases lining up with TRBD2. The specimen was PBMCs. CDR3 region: CASALWTSGRETQYF. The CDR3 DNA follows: TGTGCCAGCGCCCTTTGGACTAGCGGGAGGGAGACCCAGTACTTC.